Sequencing of this TCR beta chain was carried out in a study of CD4 and CD8 cells across lung adenocarcinoma regions. Germline V gene data show CDR1 as MNHEY and CDR2 as SMNVEV (reference sequence). The CDR3 sequence is 14 residues long. The V segment lost 6 bases and the J segment 5 bases; nucleotides outside the gene matches: 7. TCRdb itself ran the PCR reads through MiXCR, one entry per CDR3 protein. The sample comprises about 12,000 distinct CDR3 sequences, 45% to 55% of which are singletons, and 20% to 30% rests with the top ten. Samples came from patients with localized non-small cell lung adenocarcinoma.

This receptor was taken from a female donor with lung adenocarcinoma. The CD4 and CD8 labels of this study may be unreliable. This chain connects TRBV27 to TRBJ2-4, with TRBD1 matching over 7 bases. Sequenced input: CD8+ T cells from the margin of a lung tumor. This CDR3 reads CASSQTGEQNIQYF. CDR3 nucleotides: TGTGCCAGCAGCCAAACAGGGGAGCAAAACATTCAGTACTTC.